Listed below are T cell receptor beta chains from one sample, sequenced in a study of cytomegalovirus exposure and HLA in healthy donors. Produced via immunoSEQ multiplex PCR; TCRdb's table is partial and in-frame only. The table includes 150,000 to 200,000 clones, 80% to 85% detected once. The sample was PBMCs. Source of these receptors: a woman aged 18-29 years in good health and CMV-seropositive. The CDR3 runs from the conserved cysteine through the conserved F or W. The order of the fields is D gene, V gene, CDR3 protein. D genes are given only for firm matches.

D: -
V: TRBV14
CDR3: CASSRGWTLDPSNYGYTF

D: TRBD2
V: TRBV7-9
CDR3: CASSLKLAGGDTDTQYF

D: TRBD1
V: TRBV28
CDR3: CASSFRRGRDDTF

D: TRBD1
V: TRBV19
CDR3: CATGTDYEKLFF

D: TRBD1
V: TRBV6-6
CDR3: CASSPYRQGESPPLHF

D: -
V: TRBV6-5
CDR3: CASSTTGRDSPLHF

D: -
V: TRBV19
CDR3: CASSIVGGNTGELFF

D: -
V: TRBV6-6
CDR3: CATGEVTNEKLFF

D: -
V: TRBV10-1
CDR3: CASSHGQRTDTQYF

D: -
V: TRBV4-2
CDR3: CASRLEGGLTNEKLFF

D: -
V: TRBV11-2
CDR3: CASSLGFGTGELFF

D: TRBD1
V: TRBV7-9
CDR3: CASSSDPDREGYGYTF

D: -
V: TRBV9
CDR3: CASSGAGAPLFF

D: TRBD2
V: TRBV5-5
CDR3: CASSARPSGGPSSYEQYF

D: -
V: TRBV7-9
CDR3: CASRLSGSTSTDTQYF

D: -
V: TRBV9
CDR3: CASSGDYDLNEQFF

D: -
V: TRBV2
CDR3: CASSSSRVWAEKLFF

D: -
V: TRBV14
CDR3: CASSLMGMTTYYGYTF

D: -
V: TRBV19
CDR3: CASRNAGSYNSPLHF

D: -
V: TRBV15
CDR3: CATSRGGGRGNTEAFF

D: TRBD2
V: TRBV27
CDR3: CASSSRLAVWTDTQYF

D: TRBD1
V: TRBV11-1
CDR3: CASSSRQGKSGYTF

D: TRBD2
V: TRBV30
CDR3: CAWTGLAGPWGEQFF

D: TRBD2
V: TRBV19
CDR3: CASSGGLAGQETQYF

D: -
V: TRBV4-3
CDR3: CASSRQGTNYGYTF

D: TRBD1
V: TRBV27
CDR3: CASSLRQGSEQFF

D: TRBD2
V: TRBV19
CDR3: CASSQQREPINNEQFF

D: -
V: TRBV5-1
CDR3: CASRLNDEQFF

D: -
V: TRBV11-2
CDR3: CASSLFRGSGYGYTF

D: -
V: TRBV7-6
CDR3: CASSLGRGTGNTIYF

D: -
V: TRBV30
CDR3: CAWSVLGTDTQYF

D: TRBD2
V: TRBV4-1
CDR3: CASSQYLSGGNSDTQYF

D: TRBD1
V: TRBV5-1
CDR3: CASSLAPGGGLAFF

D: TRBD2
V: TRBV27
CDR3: CASSLQGLAGGFIQETQYF

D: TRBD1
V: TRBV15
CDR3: CATSRDRRNSPLHF

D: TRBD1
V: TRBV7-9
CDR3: CSSSDSTGLAETQYF

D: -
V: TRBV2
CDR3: CASSRTADYGYTF

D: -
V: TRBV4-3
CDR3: CASSPGLTYGYTF

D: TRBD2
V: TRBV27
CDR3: CASRTVGGGHGAGELFF

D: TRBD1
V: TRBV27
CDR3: CASSDTGGSYNEQFF

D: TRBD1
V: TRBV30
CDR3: CACKPGQANEKLFF

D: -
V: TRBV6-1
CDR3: CASSEPGDGAKNSQYF

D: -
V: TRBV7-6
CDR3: CASGSSGFRGEKLFF

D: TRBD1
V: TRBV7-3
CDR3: CASSSELDRGMDGYTF